This TCR beta chain appears in the sequencing data of a study of T cell changes during pregnancy in multiple sclerosis. Germline V gene data show CDR1 as LNHDA and CDR2 as SQIVND (reference sequence). V dropped 6 bases and J dropped 6; count of bases not matched to a gene: 7. The CDR3 sequence is 16 residues long. Some clones are missing from TCRdb's copy, which holds only in-frame ones; the method was immunoSEQ multiplex PCR. Of 40,000 to 60,000 clones in the sample, about 92% were seen once. Specimen: CD4+ T cells from peripheral blood mononuclear cells, collected before pregnancy. This receptor was identified in a female donor with multiple sclerosis, enrolled in a pregnancy study. This chain connects TRBV19 to TRBJ2-2; 13 bases agree with TRBD2. The chain's CDR3 is CASSQTSGRLAGELFF. The CDR3 DNA is TGTGCCAGTAGCCAGACTAGCGGGAGGCTGGCCGGGGAGCTGTTTTTT. Using reference TRBV19 and TRBJ2-2 for the parts outside the CDR3, the full variable domain is DGGITQSPKYLFRKEGQNVTLSCEQNLNHDAMYWYRQDPGQGLRLIYYSQIVNDFQKGDIAEGYSVSREKKESFPLTVTSAQKNPTAFYLCASSQTSGRLAGELFFGEGSRLTVL.